These T cell receptor beta chains were read from a single sample in a study of blood T cell repertoires in COVID-19. Clones were read by immunoSEQ multiplex PCR, and TCRdb kept only the in-frame ones, dropping some. This table has hundreds of thousands of clones, 85% to 90% appearing once. The sequenced sample was PBMCs or T cells enriched from blood (not recorded which). These receptors were taken from a young man who had recovered from COVID-19. Each CDR3 is given with its conserved first and last residue. A D gene is named only where the DNA matches it firmly. Size is omitted from some rows. Given values are once, few, many or a class for expanded clones.

j_call: TRBJ2-3
d_call: .
v_call: TRBV18
cdr3_length: 14
clone_size: .
cdr3_nt: TGTGCCAGCTCTCTTCGACAGGAGTCAGATACGCAGTATTTT
cdr3_aa: CASSLRQESDTQYF

j_call: TRBJ1-1
d_call: TRBD1
v_call: TRBV29-1
cdr3_length: 13
clone_size: .
cdr3_nt: TGCAGCGTACCCCGACAGGGCCGCACTGAAGCTTTCTTT
cdr3_aa: CSVPRQGRTEAFF

j_call: TRBJ1-5
d_call: .
v_call: TRBV6-5
cdr3_length: 12
clone_size: .
cdr3_nt: TGTGCCAGCTGGGGGGTAGACCAGCCCCAGCATTTT
cdr3_aa: CASWGVDQPQHF

j_call: TRBJ2-1
d_call: .
v_call: TRBV28
cdr3_length: 15
clone_size: .
cdr3_nt: TGTGCCAGCACACGGGACGGGAGCTCCTACAATGAGCAGTTCTTC
cdr3_aa: CASTRDGSSYNEQFF

j_call: TRBJ2-1
d_call: TRBD2
v_call: TRBV19
cdr3_length: 16
clone_size: .
cdr3_nt: TGTGCCAGTAGTATAGCTAGCGGGGGGACGGGTAATGAGCAGTTCTTC
cdr3_aa: CASSIASGGTGNEQFF

j_call: TRBJ1-6
d_call: .
v_call: TRBV19
cdr3_length: 17
clone_size: .
cdr3_nt: TGTGCCAGTACCACTAGTGGGTCAGGGGCCTATAATTCACCCCTCCACTTT
cdr3_aa: CASTTSGSGAYNSPLHF

j_call: TRBJ1-3
d_call: TRBD1
v_call: TRBV7-8
cdr3_length: 15
clone_size: .
cdr3_nt: TGTGCCAGCAGCCAAGCCGGGACAGGGAGAAACACCATATATTTT
cdr3_aa: CASSQAGTGRNTIYF

j_call: TRBJ2-1
d_call: .
v_call: TRBV10-1
cdr3_length: 16
clone_size: .
cdr3_nt: TGCGCCAGCAGTGAGTCGGACGGGACACCTCCAATGAGGCAGTTCTTC
cdr3_aa: CASSESDGTPPMRQFF

j_call: TRBJ1-2
d_call: TRBD1
v_call: TRBV2
cdr3_length: 14
clone_size: .
cdr3_nt: TGTGCCAGCCGGGACAGGACCTCCATCTATGGCTACACCTTC
cdr3_aa: CASRDRTSIYGYTF

j_call: TRBJ1-2
d_call: .
v_call: TRBV6-5
cdr3_length: 15
clone_size: .
cdr3_nt: TGTGCCAGCAGCATCTCCTACAGGTGGACGGCCGGCTACACCTTC
cdr3_aa: CASSISYRWTAGYTF

j_call: TRBJ1-4
d_call: .
v_call: TRBV30
cdr3_length: 14
clone_size: .
cdr3_nt: TGTGCCTGGAGCCAACAGGGCGGAGGAGAAAAACTGTTTTTT
cdr3_aa: CAWSQQGGGEKLFF

j_call: TRBJ1-4
d_call: TRBD1
v_call: TRBV25-1
cdr3_length: 15
clone_size: .
cdr3_nt: TGTGCCAGCAGTGAAGTGGGACAGGTTATAGAAAAACTGTTTTTT
cdr3_aa: CASSEVGQVIEKLFF

j_call: TRBJ2-5
d_call: TRBD2
v_call: TRBV10-1
cdr3_length: 21
clone_size: .
cdr3_nt: TGCGCCAGCAGTGACCTTAAGGACGGACTAGCGGGACTAAGGGGGCAAGAGACCCAGTACTTC
cdr3_aa: CASSDLKDGLAGLRGQETQYF

j_call: TRBJ2-5
d_call: .
v_call: TRBV7-6
cdr3_length: 16
clone_size: .
cdr3_nt: TGTGCCAGCAGCTTAGCGGGAACTGAGGGCGCGGAGACCCAGTACTTC
cdr3_aa: CASSLAGTEGAETQYF

j_call: TRBJ1-4
d_call: TRBD1
v_call: TRBV6-5
cdr3_length: 15
clone_size: .
cdr3_nt: TGTGCCAGCAGTTACTCGGGACAGCTCTATGAAAAACTGTTTTTT
cdr3_aa: CASSYSGQLYEKLFF

j_call: TRBJ2-2
d_call: .
v_call: TRBV9
cdr3_length: 15
clone_size: .
cdr3_nt: TGTGCCAGCAGCGTAGGGGGGCGAGGCACCGGGGAGCTGTTTTTT
cdr3_aa: CASSVGGRGTGELFF

j_call: TRBJ2-1
d_call: TRBD2
v_call: TRBV12-3/TRBV12-4
cdr3_length: 12
clone_size: few
cdr3_nt: TGTGCCAGCAGTTTAATTAGCGGGAACGTGTTCTTC
cdr3_aa: CASSLISGNVFF

j_call: TRBJ2-1
d_call: .
v_call: TRBV27
cdr3_length: 14
clone_size: .
cdr3_nt: TGTGCCAGCAGACCCGTAGCGAGCCCAAATGAGCAGTTCTTC
cdr3_aa: CASRPVASPNEQFF

j_call: TRBJ2-7
d_call: .
v_call: TRBV9
cdr3_length: 15
clone_size: .
cdr3_nt: TGTGCCAGCAGCCCTATGGCAGGGATCTCCTACGAGCAGTACTTC
cdr3_aa: CASSPMAGISYEQYF

j_call: TRBJ2-5
d_call: TRBD2
v_call: TRBV3-1/TRBV3-2
cdr3_length: 15
clone_size: .
cdr3_nt: TGTGCCAGCAGCCAAGGCGGGGGGCGCGGGGAGACCCAGTACTTC
cdr3_aa: CASSQGGGRGETQYF

j_call: TRBJ1-2
d_call: TRBD1
v_call: TRBV5-1
cdr3_length: 13
clone_size: .
cdr3_nt: TGCGCCAGCAGCTTGGGACAGGGGGAAGGCTACACCTTC
cdr3_aa: CASSLGQGEGYTF

j_call: TRBJ1-6
d_call: .
v_call: TRBV28
cdr3_length: 14
clone_size: .
cdr3_nt: TGTGCCAGTCTCAGCGGAGGGTTTAATTCACCCCTCCACTTT
cdr3_aa: CASLSGGFNSPLHF

j_call: TRBJ2-1
d_call: TRBD1
v_call: TRBV10-3
cdr3_length: 14
clone_size: .
cdr3_nt: TGTGCCATCCAAACGGGACAGGGTTCAAATGAGCAGTTCTTC
cdr3_aa: CAIQTGQGSNEQFF

j_call: TRBJ2-3
d_call: .
v_call: TRBV19
cdr3_length: 16
clone_size: .
cdr3_nt: TGTGCCAGTAGTATTGCTCGGCAGGGATGGGGAGATACGCAGTATTTT
cdr3_aa: CASSIARQGWGDTQYF

j_call: TRBJ1-6
d_call: TRBD1
v_call: TRBV5-1
cdr3_length: 17
clone_size: .
cdr3_nt: TGCGCCAGCAGCCAGGGGACAGGGGGCGCGGGAGGTTCACCCCTCCACTTT
cdr3_aa: CASSQGTGGAGGSPLHF

j_call: TRBJ2-7
d_call: .
v_call: TRBV5-4
cdr3_length: 15
clone_size: .
cdr3_nt: TGTGCCAGCAGCTTAATAGACACCGCCGCTTACGAGCAGTACTTC
cdr3_aa: CASSLIDTAAYEQYF

j_call: TRBJ1-1
d_call: .
v_call: TRBV6-5
cdr3_length: 12
clone_size: .
cdr3_nt: TGTGCCAGCAGACGGGGGGGGGCTGAAGCTTTCTTT
cdr3_aa: CASRRGGAEAFF

j_call: TRBJ2-7
d_call: .
v_call: TRBV18
cdr3_length: 15
clone_size: .
cdr3_nt: TGTGCCAGCTCACCCCCTTCTACAGGGTGGGGCGAGCAGTACTTC
cdr3_aa: CASSPPSTGWGEQYF

j_call: TRBJ2-1
d_call: TRBD1
v_call: TRBV3-1/TRBV3-2
cdr3_length: 15
clone_size: .
cdr3_nt: TGTGCCAGCAGCCAACGGGACAGGGGTACGAATGAGCAGTTCTTC
cdr3_aa: CASSQRDRGTNEQFF

j_call: TRBJ1-5
d_call: TRBD1
v_call: TRBV6-1
cdr3_length: 16
clone_size: .
cdr3_nt: TGTGCCAGCAGTGAAGGTCGGGGACAGGGCTATCAGCCCCAGCATTTT
cdr3_aa: CASSEGRGQGYQPQHF

j_call: TRBJ1-2
d_call: TRBD1
v_call: TRBV7-9
cdr3_length: 14
clone_size: .
cdr3_nt: TGTGCCAGCAGCTTGGGGACAGGGTACTATGGCTACACCTTC
cdr3_aa: CASSLGTGYYGYTF

j_call: TRBJ2-7
d_call: TRBD1
v_call: TRBV5-1
cdr3_length: 15
clone_size: .
cdr3_nt: TGCGCCAGCAGCTTGGAGGCGCAGGGGGCGGGGGAGCAGTACTTC
cdr3_aa: CASSLEAQGAGEQYF

j_call: TRBJ1-5
d_call: .
v_call: TRBV5-5
cdr3_length: 14
clone_size: once
cdr3_nt: TGTGCCAGCAGCTTCCCGGGAGACAATCAGCCCCAGCATTTT
cdr3_aa: CASSFPGDNQPQHF

j_call: TRBJ1-5
d_call: TRBD1
v_call: TRBV5-8
cdr3_length: 15
clone_size: .
cdr3_nt: TGTGCCAGCAGCTTGTCTGGACAGGGCCATCAGCCCCAGCATTTT
cdr3_aa: CASSLSGQGHQPQHF

j_call: TRBJ1-2
d_call: .
v_call: TRBV13
cdr3_length: 15
clone_size: .
cdr3_nt: TGTGCCAGCAGCTTATACCTGAGGGCCGGGGAGGGCTACACCTTC
cdr3_aa: CASSLYLRAGEGYTF

j_call: TRBJ2-5
d_call: .
v_call: TRBV27
cdr3_length: 15
clone_size: .
cdr3_nt: TGTGCCAGCAGTTCAGGGGACCGGGAACAAGAGACCCAGTACTTC
cdr3_aa: CASSSGDREQETQYF

j_call: TRBJ1-2
d_call: .
v_call: TRBV6-5
cdr3_length: 15
clone_size: .
cdr3_nt: TGTGCCAGCAGTTACCTGGGGGGAGGGGGTAATGGCTACACCTTC
cdr3_aa: CASSYLGGGGNGYTF

j_call: TRBJ2-1
d_call: .
v_call: TRBV3-1/TRBV3-2
cdr3_length: 12
clone_size: .
cdr3_nt: TGTGCCAGCAGCAGCGCCTACAATGAGCAGTTCTTC
cdr3_aa: CASSSAYNEQFF

j_call: TRBJ1-5
d_call: .
v_call: TRBV27
cdr3_length: 14
clone_size: .
cdr3_nt: TGTGCCAGCAGTTTACCGGGATATGGGCAGCCCCAGCATTTT
cdr3_aa: CASSLPGYGQPQHF

j_call: TRBJ2-1
d_call: .
v_call: TRBV9
cdr3_length: 11
clone_size: .
cdr3_nt: TGTGCCAGCAGCGTATCAAATGAGCAGTTCTTC
cdr3_aa: CASSVSNEQFF

j_call: TRBJ1-3
d_call: .
v_call: TRBV12-3/TRBV12-4
cdr3_length: 13
clone_size: .
cdr3_nt: TGTGCCAGCAGTCCATACAGGTTGTCCACCATATATTTT
cdr3_aa: CASSPYRLSTIYF

j_call: TRBJ1-1
d_call: .
v_call: TRBV12-3/TRBV12-4
cdr3_length: 13
clone_size: .
cdr3_nt: TGTGCCAGCAGCCCAACCGAGATCGCCGAAGCTTTCTTT
cdr3_aa: CASSPTEIAEAFF

j_call: TRBJ1-5
d_call: .
v_call: TRBV28
cdr3_length: 14
clone_size: .
cdr3_nt: TGTGCCAGCAGTTTCAGGGTTGGCAATCAGCCCCAGCATTTT
cdr3_aa: CASSFRVGNQPQHF

j_call: TRBJ2-1
d_call: TRBD2
v_call: TRBV20-1
cdr3_length: 16
clone_size: .
cdr3_nt: TGCAGTGCTAGTGTGGCTAGCGGGAGAGACTACAATGAGCAGTTCTTC
cdr3_aa: CSASVASGRDYNEQFF

j_call: TRBJ2-7
d_call: .
v_call: TRBV5-6
cdr3_length: 14
clone_size: once
cdr3_nt: TGTGCCAGCAGCTACCGGGTCAAGCCCTACGAGCAGTACTTC
cdr3_aa: CASSYRVKPYEQYF

j_call: TRBJ2-5
d_call: TRBD1
v_call: TRBV3-1/TRBV3-2
cdr3_length: 13
clone_size: .
cdr3_nt: TGTGCCAGCACTCAGAAGGGGGCAGAGACCCAGTACTTC
cdr3_aa: CASTQKGAETQYF

j_call: TRBJ1-2
d_call: TRBD1
v_call: TRBV5-1
cdr3_length: 14
clone_size: .
cdr3_nt: TGCGCCAGCAGCCTCGACAGGGGAGACTATGGCTACACCTTC
cdr3_aa: CASSLDRGDYGYTF

j_call: TRBJ2-7
d_call: .
v_call: TRBV4-2
cdr3_length: 14
clone_size: .
cdr3_nt: TGTGCCAGCAGCCGTCAGGGTCCCTCCTACGAGCAGTACTTC
cdr3_aa: CASSRQGPSYEQYF

j_call: TRBJ1-2
d_call: .
v_call: TRBV9
cdr3_length: 13
clone_size: once
cdr3_nt: TGTGCCAGCAGCGTAGCTACAGGAGCCGGCTACACCTTC
cdr3_aa: CASSVATGAGYTF

j_call: TRBJ1-5
d_call: .
v_call: TRBV21-1
cdr3_length: 18
clone_size: few
cdr3_nt: .
cdr3_aa: CASSKEGHWGVGNQPQHF

j_call: TRBJ1-4
d_call: .
v_call: TRBV6-5
cdr3_length: 16
clone_size: .
cdr3_nt: TGTGCCAGCAGTTACTCCCCCCGAAAGAACTATGAAAAACTGTTTTTT
cdr3_aa: CASSYSPRKNYEKLFF

j_call: TRBJ1-3
d_call: .
v_call: TRBV29-1
cdr3_length: 14
clone_size: .
cdr3_nt: TGCAGCGTTGAAGAACAGGCTACTGGAAACACCATATATTTT
cdr3_aa: CSVEEQATGNTIYF

j_call: TRBJ2-1
d_call: TRBD2
v_call: TRBV3-1/TRBV3-2
cdr3_length: 14
clone_size: .
cdr3_nt: TGTGCCAGCAGCGAGACTAGCGGTTACAATGAGCAGTTCTTC
cdr3_aa: CASSETSGYNEQFF

j_call: TRBJ2-1
d_call: TRBD1
v_call: TRBV27
cdr3_length: 16
clone_size: .
cdr3_nt: TGTGCCAGCAGCCCCTTGAGGACAGGGGTAGTCAATGAGCAGTTCTTC
cdr3_aa: CASSPLRTGVVNEQFF

j_call: TRBJ2-3
d_call: .
v_call: TRBV6-2/TRBV6-3
cdr3_length: 14
clone_size: .
cdr3_nt: TGTGCCAGCAGTTACGCGGGAACAGGAAACACGCAGTATTTT
cdr3_aa: CASSYAGTGNTQYF

j_call: TRBJ2-2
d_call: TRBD2
v_call: TRBV19
cdr3_length: 15
clone_size: once
cdr3_nt: TGTGCCAGTAGTCGACTAGCGGGAAACACCGGGGAGCTGTTTTTT
cdr3_aa: CASSRLAGNTGELFF

j_call: TRBJ2-3
d_call: .
v_call: TRBV21-1
cdr3_length: 12
clone_size: .
cdr3_nt: TGTGCCAGCACTCGGACGGGAGCAACGCAGTATTTT
cdr3_aa: CASTRTGATQYF

j_call: TRBJ2-3
d_call: .
v_call: TRBV19
cdr3_length: 14
clone_size: .
cdr3_nt: TGTGCCAGTAGTAAACGGGACTTAACAGATACGCAGTATTTT
cdr3_aa: CASSKRDLTDTQYF

j_call: TRBJ2-2
d_call: .
v_call: TRBV5-4
cdr3_length: 16
clone_size: .
cdr3_nt: TGTGCCAGCAGCTTGAAACTAGCTGGGGCCACCGGGGAGCTGTTTTTT
cdr3_aa: CASSLKLAGATGELFF